The 32 T cell receptor beta chains listed next were all sequenced from one sample in a study of control samples from healthy donors and cancer patients. Only in-frame clones appear in the TCRdb table, and some are missing; sequencing was by immunoSEQ multiplex PCR. The table has 65,000 to 80,000 clones, 85% to 90% seen once. The specimen was PBMCs. Receptor source: a woman aged 55 to 70 with head and neck cancer.

V gene TRBV5-6 combines with J gene TRBJ1-2; TRBD1 agrees at 9 bases. The CDR3 is made up of 15 amino acids. The trim removed 4 bases at V and 8 bases at J, leaving 12 bases unmatched. Germline CDR1 SGHDT, CDR2 YYEEEE. Here the CDR3 reads CASSPDRGSLGGYTF. CDR3 in DNA: TGTGCCAGCAGCCCGGACAGGGGTTCTTTGGGGGGCTACACCTTC.

The chain recombines TRBV27 with TRBJ2-5; D may be TRBD2 (6 bases). The V gene's germline CDR1 is MNHEY and CDR2 SMNVEV (reference sequence). The CDR3 sequence is 15 residues long. V was trimmed by 6 bases and J by 1 base, leaving 15 bases between them. The DNA of the CDR3 is TGTGCCAGCAGATCTAGCGAAAAAGCCCAAGAGACCCAGTACTTC. This translates into CASRSSEKAQETQYF.

The V and J genes are TRBV30 and TRBJ1-6; D remains ambiguous. The CDR3 spans 15 residues. Per germline, CDR1 GTSNPN and CDR2 SVGIG (reference sequence). V lost 2 bases and J lost 5, with 13 bases in between. Written as DNA, the CDR3 is TGTGCCTGGAGTATCACGACGGTAGATAATTCACCCCTCCACTTT. Residues: CAWSITTVDNSPLHF.

The chain joins TRBV6-5 to TRBJ1-4; 8 bases are shared with TRBD1. The CDR3 extends over 15 amino acids. CDR1 is MNHEY, CDR2 SVGAGI, per germline. The ends lost 2 bases at V and 8 bases at J; junction bases unmatched: 7. The CDR3 loop reads CASSYRTGLGEKLFF. CDR3 DNA sequence: TGTGCCAGCAGTTACCGGACAGGGTTAGGCGAAAAACTGTTTTTT.

The chain carries TRBV20-1 and TRBJ1-4; 9 positions agree with TRBD1. Germline loops: CDR1 DFQATT, CDR2 SNEGSKA (reference sequence). The CDR3 runs to 13 residues. V gave up 3 bases and J gave up 6 bases; unmatched junction bases: 2. CDR3 in amino acids: CSASWDRDEKLFF. CDR3 DNA sequence: TGCAGTGCTAGTTGGGACAGGGATGAAAAACTGTTTTTT.

The genes are TRBV7-2 and TRBJ2-5; 9 bases are shared with TRBD2. Unmatched junction bases numbered 7, after V lost 4 bases and J lost 1 base. Per the germline V gene, CDR1 is SGHTA and CDR2 is FQGNSA. CDR3 length: 16 residues. CDR3 loop: CASSSGLAGAQETQYF. The CDR3 DNA follows: TGTGCCAGCAGCTCGGGATTAGCGGGGGCCCAAGAGACCCAGTACTTC.

V gene TRBV30 combines with J gene TRBJ2-1, with TRBD2 matching 14 bases. Unmatched junction bases numbered 8, after V lost 2 bases and J lost 8 bases. Per germline, CDR1 GTSNPN and CDR2 SVGIG (reference sequence). The length of the CDR3 is 16 residues. The CDR3 loop reads CAWSLWTSGRLDEQFF. CDR3 in DNA: TGTGCCTGGAGTTTGTGGACTAGCGGGAGGCTGGATGAGCAGTTCTTC. Drawing the rest from reference TRBV30 and TRBJ2-1, the complete variable domain is SQTIHQWPATLVQPVGSPLSLECTVEGTSNPNLYWYRQAAGRGLQLLFYSVGIGQISSEVPQNLSASRPQDRQFILSSKKLLLSDSGFYLCAWSLWTSGRLDEQFFGPGTRLTVL.

The chain employs TRBV6-6 and TRBJ1-5; TRBD1 aligns across 11 bases. J gave up 5 bases and V 5 bases, and 2 bases lay outside the gene matches. This CDR3 comprises 14 residues. Per germline, CDR1 MNHNY and CDR2 SVGAGI (reference sequence). DNA for the CDR3: TGTGCCAGCAGTCCGGGACAGGGGGATCAGCCCCAGCATTTT. Encoded protein: CASSPGQGDQPQHF.

This sequence joins TRBV18 and TRBJ2-1, with D uncertain. CDR3 length: 17 residues. Germline V CDR1 and CDR2: KGHSH, LQKENI. The germline V and J ends were trimmed by 5 bases and 0 bases, with 17 bases remaining between them. The CDR3 sequence is CASSDPYRASSYNEQFF. The CDR3 DNA reads as TGTGCCAGCTCAGACCCGTATCGTGCCAGCTCCTACAATGAGCAGTTCTTC.

This clone has a handful of counts. This rearrangement joins TRBV6-1 to TRBJ2-3; tentative D call: TRBD1 (6 bases). This CDR3 comprises 15 residues. Per germline, CDR1 MNHNS and CDR2 SASEGT. Trimming took 2 bases from V and 4 from J, leaving 13 bases between them. In DNA form, the CDR3 reads TGTGCCAGCAGTGAAAAGGGGGTTGAGGCAGATACGCAGTATTTT. Translation: CASSEKGVEADTQYF.

J is TRBJ2-3 and V is TRBV4-2; D ambiguous. The CDR3 sequence is 15 residues long. Per germline, CDR1 LGHNA and CDR2 YNFKEQ. Between the trimmed V and J ends, which lost 6 bases and 4 bases, there was a span of 17 bases. This CDR3 reads CASRKGGTNSDTQYF. In nucleotides, the CDR3 is TGTGCCAGCAGGAAGGGCGGTACAAATTCAGATACGCAGTATTTT.

The genes are TRBV27 and TRBJ2-3; TRBD1 agrees at 7 bases. The CDR3 is made up of 13 amino acids. In germline, CDR1 is MNHEY, CDR2 SMNVEV (reference sequence). V shed 7 bases and J 2 bases; nucleotides not matched to a gene: 3. In DNA form, the CDR3 reads TGTGCCAGCACCGACAGGGTCACAGATACGCAGTATTTT. This encodes CASTDRVTDTQYF.

The CDR3 DNA reads as TGTGCCAGCAGTTTATCCAGGTACTCCTACGAGCAGTACTTC. This encodes CASSLSRYSYEQYF. The chain uses TRBV27 and TRBJ2-7; D unclear. Trimming pared 0 bases from V and 0 bases from J, leaving 6 bases between. Per the germline V gene, CDR1 is MNHEY and CDR2 is SMNVEV (reference sequence). This CDR3 is 14 amino acids long.

The chain employs TRBV3-1 (or the pseudogene TRBV3-2) and TRBJ2-2; D uncertain. The CDR3 contains 13 residues. From germline, CDR1 is LGHDT and CDR2 YNNKEL (reference sequence). V lost 4 bases to trimming and J lost 6 bases, with 9 bases between them. The CDR3 bases are TGTGCCAGCAGCCCTACCACCGCCGGGGAGCTGTTTTTT. It yields the protein CASSPTTAGELFF.

This clone has just a few counts. This chain connects TRBV6-1 to TRBJ2-7; 10 nucleotides align to TRBD2. With 3 bases clipped from V and 7 bases from J, the junction kept 12 bases outside the gene matches. Germline V gene lookup returns CDR1 MNHNS and CDR2 SASEGT. This CDR3 contains 16 residues. The CDR3 sequence is CASSDYQREGRGEQYF. The CDR3 DNA is TGTGCCAGCAGTGATTACCAGCGGGAGGGCCGGGGTGAGCAGTACTTC.

The chain is built from TRBV28 and TRBJ1-1; 10 bases are shared with TRBD1. CDR1 and CDR2 (germline): MDHEN, SYDVKM. The CDR3 loop spans 14 amino acids. V gave up 3 bases and J gave up 7 bases; unmatched junction bases: 5. CDR3 DNA sequence: TGTGCCAGCAGTTTGCGACAGGGGGCAAATGAAGCTTTCTTT. It is translated as CASSLRQGANEAFF.

V gene TRBV5-1 combines with J gene TRBJ2-7, with a tentative D call TRBD2 (5 bases). CDR3 length equals 13 residues. With 7 bases removed from V and 2 bases from J, the gap between germline ends came to 13 bases. The germline CDR1 and CDR2 sequences are SGHRS and YFSETQ. The CDR3 DNA follows: TGCGCCAGCGGGAATGGAGGAGCCTACGAGCAGTACTTC. It translates to CASGNGGAYEQYF.

This clone was recorded only once. The V gene is TRBV27, the J gene TRBJ2-1; 10 bases are a match to TRBD2. CDR1 is MNHEY, CDR2 SMNVEV, per germline (reference sequence). Losses at the gene ends were 6 bases for V and 6 bases for J; bases not matched to a gene: 5. CDR3 length: 14 amino acids. This chain's CDR3 is CASRPTSGVNEQFF. The CDR3 DNA reads TGTGCCAGCAGGCCCACTAGCGGGGTCAATGAGCAGTTCTTC.

The rearrangement uses TRBV6-6 and TRBJ2-2; TRBD1 matches at 9 bases. Germline CDR1 is MNHNY and CDR2 is SVGAGI (reference sequence). The CDR3 is 13 amino acids. Trimming took 6 bases from V and 6 from J; bases not matched to a gene: 2. In nucleotides, the CDR3 is TGTGCCAGCAGCCGACAGGGGGCCGGGGAGCTGTTTTTT. Amino acids: CASSRQGAGELFF.

This clone came up a few times. The V gene is TRBV27, the J gene TRBJ2-7; TRBD2 aligns across 11 bases. Trimming at V came to 6 bases and at J to 4 bases, leaving 14 bases not matched to a gene. In germline, CDR1 is MNHEY, CDR2 SMNVEV (reference sequence). The CDR3 contains 17 residues. The CDR3 loop is CASRAWGRGLADYEQYF. In DNA form, the CDR3 reads TGTGCCAGCAGGGCCTGGGGCCGGGGACTAGCGGATTACGAGCAGTACTTC.

The chain links TRBV6-1 to TRBJ1-6, with D unresolved. Trimming took 3 bases from V and 10 from J, leaving 4 bases between them. The CDR3 is made up of 11 amino acids. Per germline, CDR1 MNHNS and CDR2 SASEGT. In nucleotides, the CDR3 is TGTGCCAGCAGTGAGAGATCACCCCTCCACTTT. Translating gives CASSERSPLHF.

V gene TRBV19 combines with J gene TRBJ2-3; possibly TRBD1 or TRBD2 for D (5 bases each). CDR3 length: 16 amino acids. With 5 bases removed from V and 7 bases from J, the gap between germline ends came to 22 bases. CDR1 and CDR2 from the germline V gene are LNHDA and SQIVND (reference sequence). The CDR3 here is CASSGDTRGKPHTQYF. The DNA of the CDR3 is TGTGCCAGTAGTGGAGATACTAGGGGTAAACCTCATACGCAGTATTTT.

V is TRBV28 and J is TRBJ1-5; 8 nucleotides agree with TRBD1. The CDR3 length is 15 residues. Germline-derived CDR1 and CDR2 are MDHEN and SYDVKM. V lost 5 bases to trimming and J lost 7 bases; unmatched junction nucleotides: 10. For the CDR3, the DNA is TGTGCCAGCAGTGGCCCCAGGGGGCGAGGGCAGCCCCAGCATTTT. This encodes CASSGPRGRGQPQHF. Complete variable domain (other parts from reference TRBV28 and TRBJ1-5): DVKVTQSSRYLVKRTGEKVFLECVQDMDHENMFWYRQDPGLGLRLIYFSYDVKMKEKGDIPEGYSVSREKKERFSLILESASTNQTSMYLCASSGPRGRGQPQHFGDGTRLSIL.

This chain's CDR3 is CASSLGWVGGEQFF. The DNA for the CDR3 is TGTGCCAGCAGCTTAGGATGGGTCGGGGGTGAGCAGTTCTTC. The genes are TRBV11-3 and TRBJ2-1; weak D call: TRBD2 (6 bases). Germline loops: CDR1 SGHNT, CDR2 YENEEA. The CDR3 consists of 14 residues. V lost 1 base and J lost 9, with 13 bases in between.

The chain joins TRBV5-4 to TRBJ1-1, with a tentative D call TRBD1 (6 bases). The V end lost 3 bases, the J end lost 1 base, and 13 bases lay between the germline ends. Germline V gene data show CDR1 as SGHNT and CDR2 as YYREEE (reference sequence). The CDR3 has 15 amino acids. The CDR3 nucleotides read TGTGCCAGCAGCTCTTTGACAGGCCGGAACACTGAAGCTTTCTTT. Amino acids: CASSSLTGRNTEAFF.

V gene TRBV7-9 combines with J gene TRBJ1-1; D perhaps matches TRBD1 (6 bases). This CDR3 has 15 residues. The V end lost 0 bases, the J end lost 5 bases, and 13 bases lay between the germline ends. Germline V gene sequence: CDR1 SEHNR, CDR2 FQNEAQ (reference sequence). Written as DNA, the CDR3 is TGTGCCAGCAGCTTAGCTATGGAAAGGGGGACTGAAGCTTTCTTT. Its translation: CASSLAMERGTEAFF.

The V call is TRBV6-5, the J call TRBJ1-6, with no clear D. CDR1 is MNHEY, CDR2 SVGAGI, per germline. This CDR3 comprises 15 residues. Trimming took 0 bases from V and 2 from J, leaving 5 bases between them. DNA of the CDR3: TGTGCCAGCAGTTACTCCAGGACCTATAATTCACCCCTCCACTTT. Amino acid sequence: CASSYSRTYNSPLHF.

A few counts support this clone. This rearrangement joins TRBV6-6 to TRBJ1-1; D is undetermined. There are 13 residues in the CDR3. With 5 bases removed from V and 1 base from J, the gap between germline ends came to 8 bases. Germline loops: CDR1 MNHNY, CDR2 SVGAGI (reference sequence). CDR3 bases: TGTGCCAGCAGTCCCAACAAGAACACTGAAGCTTTCTTT. As protein: CASSPNKNTEAFF.

The chain couples TRBV5-1 to TRBJ2-5; D gene ambiguous. CDR1 is SGHRS and CDR2 is YFSETQ in the germline V gene. CDR3 length: 14 amino acids. Deletions cut 6 bases from V and 1 base from J, with 13 bases between. CDR3 region: CASKVGQVQETQYF. The CDR3 DNA is TGCGCCAGCAAAGTCGGGCAGGTCCAAGAGACCCAGTACTTC.

The chain uses TRBV5-5 and TRBJ2-2; D not resolved. This CDR3 comprises 16 residues. Germline CDR1 and CDR2: SGHKS and YYEKEE (reference sequence). Trimming stripped 5 bases from V and 0 bases from J, with 14 bases between. The CDR3 bases are TGTGCCAGCAGTATTGGGGTAGGGACGAACACCGGGGAGCTGTTTTTT. It specifies CASSIGVGTNTGELFF.

The chain employs TRBV30 and TRBJ2-1; D not resolved. V lost 2 bases, J lost 6 bases, and 17 bases lay in between. Germline-derived CDR1 and CDR2 are GTSNPN and SVGIG (reference sequence). The CDR3 totals 15 residues. CDR3 DNA: TGTGCCTGGAGTCCAGGTTTAGGAGTAGTCAATGAGCAGTTCTTC. This translates into CAWSPGLGVVNEQFF.

The rearrangement joins TRBV3-1 (or the pseudogene TRBV3-2) to TRBJ2-2, with no clear D. The germline V and J ends were trimmed by 4 bases and 5 bases, with 5 bases remaining between them. The CDR3 is made up of 12 amino acids. Germline V lookup: CDR1 LGHDT, CDR2 YNNKEL (reference sequence). The CDR3 protein is CASSLWTGELFF. As DNA, the CDR3 is TGTGCCAGCAGCCTCTGGACCGGGGAGCTGTTTTTT.